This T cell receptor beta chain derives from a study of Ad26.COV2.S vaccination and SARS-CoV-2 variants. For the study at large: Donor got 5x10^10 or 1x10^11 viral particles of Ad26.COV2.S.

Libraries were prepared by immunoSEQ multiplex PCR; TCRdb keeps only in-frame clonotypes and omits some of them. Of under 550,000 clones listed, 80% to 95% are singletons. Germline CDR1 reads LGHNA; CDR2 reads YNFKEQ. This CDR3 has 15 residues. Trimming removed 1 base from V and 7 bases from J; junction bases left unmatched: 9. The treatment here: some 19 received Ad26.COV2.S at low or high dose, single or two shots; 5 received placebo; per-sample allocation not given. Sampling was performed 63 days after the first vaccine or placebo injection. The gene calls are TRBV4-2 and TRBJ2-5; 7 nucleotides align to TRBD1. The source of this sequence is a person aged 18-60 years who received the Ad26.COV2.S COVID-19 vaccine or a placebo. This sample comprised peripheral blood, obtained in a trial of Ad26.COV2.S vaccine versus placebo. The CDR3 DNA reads TGTGCCAGCAGCCAAGTGACAGGGAGAACTAGGACCCAGTACTTC. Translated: CASSQVTGRTRTQYF.